This TCR beta chain emerged from a study of T cells after somatic rescue of genetic block. The V end lost 6 bases, the J end lost 6 bases, and 14 bases lay between the germline ends. CDR3 length: 13 amino acids. Germline assignment: CDR1 SGHAT and CDR2 FQNNGV. Only in-frame clones appear in the TCRdb table, and some are missing; sequencing was by immunoSEQ multiplex PCR. The table records 88,000 or so clones, about 90% of them present only once. The sample comprised peripheral blood mononuclear cells (PBMCs). The sequence came from a woman in her late teens or twenties. This chain connects TRBV11-2 to TRBJ1-1, with a tentative D call TRBD1 (5 bases). The CDR3 loop is CASRIRGGAEAFF. CDR3 sequence (DNA): TGTGCCAGCAGAATTCGGGGGGGAGCTGAAGCTTTCTTT.